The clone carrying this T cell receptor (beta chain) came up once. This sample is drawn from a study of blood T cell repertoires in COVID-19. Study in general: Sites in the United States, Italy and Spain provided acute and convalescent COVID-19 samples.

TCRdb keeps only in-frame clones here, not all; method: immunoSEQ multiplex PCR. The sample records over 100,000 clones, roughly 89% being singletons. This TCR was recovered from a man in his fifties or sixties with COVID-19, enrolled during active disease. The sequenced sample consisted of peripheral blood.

The CDR3 sequence is CATTDSNYYGYTF. The CDR3 nucleotides are TGTGCCACCACGGACAGCAATTACTATGGCTACACCTTC. The chain employs TRBV12-3 or TRBV12-4 and TRBJ1-2; tentatively, D is TRBD1 (6 bases). Trimming took 10 bases from V and 3 from J, leaving 15 bases between them. This CDR3 is built from 13 residues.